Following are 4 T cell receptor beta chains from one sample sequenced in a study of cytomegalovirus exposure and HLA in healthy donors. 13 Jbeta primers and 60 Vbeta primers were used for the PCR. Measured with immunoSEQ multiplex PCR; TCRdb has only the in-frame clones, and not every one. The profile covers under 200,000 clones, with around 72% appearing a single time and around 3.1% taken by the ten largest. Sequenced material: PBMCs. Every receptor here comes from a woman between 45 and 60 years old in good health and CMV-seropositive.

This chain connects TRBV7-2 to TRBJ1-2; no reliable D call. The V gene lost 6 bases and the J gene lost 4 bases, with 15 bases spanning the gap. CDR3 length: 14 residues. Germline assignment: CDR1 SGHTA and CDR2 FQGNSA. In DNA form, the CDR3 reads TGTGCCAGCAGTAGAGGGAGAGGATTCTATGGCTACACCTTC. Translating it yields CASSRGRGFYGYTF.

The CDR3 loop is CASSWGETTRGGGHNEQFF. The DNA of the CDR3 is TGCGCCAGCAGCTGGGGCGAAACAACTAGAGGCGGGGGCCACAATGAGCAGTTCTTC. The chain couples TRBV4-1 to TRBJ2-1; TRBD2 is a possible D gene (7 bases). CDR1 MGHRA and CDR2 YSYEKL come from the germline V gene. V was trimmed by 5 bases and J by 5 bases, leaving 28 bases between them. The CDR3 runs to 19 residues.

This CDR3 is CASSPGGGGVGQPQHF. CDR3 DNA: TGTGCCAGCAGCCCTGGGGGGGGAGGCGTCGGGCAGCCCCAGCATTTT. The V gene is TRBV7-9, the J gene TRBJ1-5, with D possibly TRBD1 on 5 matching bases. Trimming took off 5 bases at V and 7 bases at J, with 21 bases between the two ends. The length of the CDR3 is 16 residues. The germline gives CDR1 SEHNR, CDR2 FQNEAQ (reference sequence).

This chain's CDR3 is CASSLSSGSYNEQFF. Here the CDR3 DNA reads TGTGCCAGCAGCCTCAGCAGCGGATCCTACAATGAGCAGTTCTTC. The gene calls are TRBV9 and TRBJ2-1, with D possibly matching TRBD2 (5 bases). Trimming stripped 4 bases from V and 1 base from J, with 12 bases between. CDR1 and CDR2 from the germline V gene are SGDLS and YYNGEE. The CDR3 runs 15 residues.